This T cell receptor beta chain was obtained from a study of T cells in Graves' hyperthyroidism and ophthalmopathy. The CDR3 regions of TCR beta were amplified from RNA transcripts. A first-round RT-PCR of the TCR CDR3 used the HTBI primer set. TCRdb redid the calling of the multiplex PCR reads with MiXCR, one entry per CDR3 protein. The data hold some 720,000 distinct CDR3 sequences, with roughly 15% observed a single time. Every diagnosis used clinical symptoms, serum thyroxine and TRAb, thyroid ultrasound and orbital computed tomography. Germline values: CDR1 SNHLY, CDR2 FYNNEI. With 5 bases clipped from V and 6 bases from J, the junction kept 12 bases outside the gene matches. The CDR3 runs 16 residues. This clonotype appeared many times.

The chain employs TRBV2 and TRBJ1-4, with 7 bases matching TRBD1. The receptor was derived from a man between 18 and 35 years old with Graves' hyperthyroidism. Sequenced sample: blood. The DNA for the CDR3 is TGTGCCAGCAGTCAGCGACCGGGACAGACCTATGAAAAACTGTTTTTT. Encoded protein: CASSQRPGQTYEKLFF.